The 10 T cell receptor beta chains given below trace back to one sample, sequenced in a study of blood T cell repertoires in COVID-19. Using immunoSEQ multiplex PCR, the repertoire was profiled, and TCRdb retains in-frame clones only, with some absent. The data show 150,000 to 200,000 clones, with 65% to 90% seen just once and about 15% held by the top ten. Sequences were obtained from PBMCs or T cells enriched from blood (not recorded which). All receptors come from a man aged 45-65 years who had recovered from COVID-19.

This chain links TRBV19 with TRBJ2-3; unclear D gene. CDR3 length equals 15 residues. V lost 3 bases and J 2 bases, leaving 12 bases between the germline ends. Germline V CDR1 and CDR2: LNHDA, SQIVND (reference sequence). The chain's CDR3 is CASSIQVGFTDTQYF. CDR3 nucleotide sequence: TGTGCCAGTAGTATTCAGGTTGGCTTCACAGATACGCAGTATTTT.

The V call is TRBV7-2, the J call TRBJ2-5; 10 bases agree with TRBD2. The CDR3 is 14 amino acids. Germline trimming cut 5 bases from V and 4 bases from J; bases unmatched to any gene: 4. Germline V CDR1 and CDR2: SGHTA, FQGNSA. The DNA for the CDR3 is TGTGCCAGCAGCGCACAGCGGGGGGGAGAGACCCAGTACTTC. This gives the protein CASSAQRGGETQYF.

This clone was seen a few times. Here the CDR3 DNA reads TGTGCCAGCAGTTTTGGAGGGGAGTACGAGCAGTACTTC. It specifies CASSFGGEYEQYF. V and J are TRBV25-1 and TRBJ2-7; TRBD2 is a possible D gene (6 bases). Trimming pared 5 bases from V and 4 bases from J, leaving 12 bases between. Germline V gene data show CDR1 as MGHDK and CDR2 as SYGVNS. CDR3 size: 13 residues.

V gene TRBV14 combines with J gene TRBJ1-5; D gene unclear. Between the trimmed V and J ends, which lost 6 bases and 4 bases, there was a span of 10 bases. The CDR3 loop spans 13 amino acids. Germline lookup yields CDR1 SGHDN and CDR2 FVKESK. The CDR3 nucleotides are TGTGCCAGCAGTCGAACTTCGAATCAGCCCCAGCATTTT. Amino acid sequence: CASSRTSNQPQHF. Looking up the rest from reference TRBV14 and TRBJ1-5 gives the full variable domain: EAGVTQFPSHSVIEKGQTVTLRCDPISGHDNLYWYRRVMGKEIKFLLHFVKESKQDESGMPNNRFLAERTGGTYSTLKVQPAELEDSGVYFCASSRTSNQPQHFGDGTRLSIL.

A single count supports this clone. The chain joins TRBV6-1 to TRBJ1-5, with 10 bases that match TRBD1. This CDR3 comprises 16 residues. Germline V gene sequence: CDR1 MNHNS, CDR2 SASEGT. V trimming: 2 bases; J trimming: 6 bases; junction bases outside the gene matches: 7. The CDR3 DNA is TGTGCCAGCAGTGAAATGGGACAGGGGTCGAGTCAGCCCCAGCATTTT. It translates to CASSEMGQGSSQPQHF.

This clone was observed once. The gene calls are TRBV11-2 and TRBJ1-4, with D possibly being TRBD1 (6 bases). Germline CDR1 is SGHAT and CDR2 is FQNNGV. The ends were cut back, 5 bases at V and 5 bases at J, with 15 bases in the middle. There are 15 residues in the CDR3. This CDR3 is CASSPDGGTNEKLFF. The CDR3 DNA reads TGTGCCAGCAGCCCCGACGGGGGGACAAATGAAAAACTGTTTTTT.

This clone appeared a single time. The genes are TRBV27 and TRBJ1-2, with D perhaps matching TRBD1 (5 bases). The CDR3 has 15 amino acids. CDR1 and CDR2 from the germline V gene are MNHEY and SMNVEV (reference sequence). V lost 4 bases to trimming and J lost 7 bases, with 19 bases between them. CDR3 nucleotides: TGTGCCAGCAGTTGGGGGACCGGAAGGGAGGGTGGCTACACCTTC. Amino acid sequence: CASSWGTGREGGYTF.

The V and J genes are TRBV7-2 and TRBJ2-2; 9 bases are a match to TRBD2. V dropped 2 bases and J dropped 2; count of bases not matched to a gene: 3. CDR1 is SGHTA and CDR2 is FQGNSA in the germline V gene. This CDR3 spans 16 amino acids. The CDR3 nucleotides read TGTGCCAGCAGCTTAAGCGGGGGGCCCAACACCGGGGAGCTGTTTTTT. It encodes CASSLSGGPNTGELFF.

The V and J genes are TRBV5-8 and TRBJ1-2; D gene unclear. Trimming removed 1 base at V and 0 bases at J, with 7 bases between. Germline V gives CDR1 SGHTS, CDR2 YDEGEE. This CDR3 is built from 14 residues. CDR3 region: CASSLRTSNYGYTF. The CDR3, as DNA: TGTGCCAGCAGCTTGCGGACTTCTAACTATGGCTACACCTTC.

The CDR3 loop is CASSTGTGGLVNTIYF. For the CDR3, the DNA is TGTGCCAGTAGTACCGGGACAGGGGGTTTGGTAAACACCATATATTTT. The chain employs TRBV19 and TRBJ1-3, with 11 nucleotides matching TRBD1. The CDR3 extends over 16 amino acids. The ends lost 4 bases at V and 6 bases at J; junction bases unmatched: 8. In germline, CDR1 is LNHDA, CDR2 SQIVND (reference sequence).